This T cell receptor beta chain was recovered during a study of read filtering for tumor transcriptome and immune sequencing. The library was built from about 400 ng RNA with molecular barcoded adaptors for alpha/delta and beta/gamma chains. One entry per CDR3 protein, called by TCRdb with MiXCR from the reads. This table holds over 50,000 distinct CDR3 sequences, approximately 13% found once. The CDR3 spans 14 residues. The V and J ends lost 4 bases and 1 base respectively, with 12 bases between them. Germline CDR1 SGHKS, CDR2 YYEKEE (reference sequence). The sequence was obtained from a donor at least 40 years old with multiple myeloma. The sample taken for sequencing was a population of CD138-negative cells sorted from bone marrow. The rearrangement joins TRBV5-5 to TRBJ2-7; TRBD1 might be the D (6 bases). The CDR3 reads CASSTWTDSYEQYF. DNA of the CDR3: TGTGCCAGCAGCACATGGACAGATTCCTACGAGCAGTACTTC.